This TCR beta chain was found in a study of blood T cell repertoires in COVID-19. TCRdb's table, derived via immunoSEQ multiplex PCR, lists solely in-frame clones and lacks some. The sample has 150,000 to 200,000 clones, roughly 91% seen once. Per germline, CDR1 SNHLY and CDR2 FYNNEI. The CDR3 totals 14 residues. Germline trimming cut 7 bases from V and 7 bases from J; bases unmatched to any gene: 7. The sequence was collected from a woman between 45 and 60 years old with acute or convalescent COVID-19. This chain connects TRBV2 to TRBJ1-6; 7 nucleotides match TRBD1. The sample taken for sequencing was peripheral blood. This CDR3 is CASNSDRTNSPLHF. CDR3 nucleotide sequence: TGTGCCAGCAATTCGGACAGGACGAATTCACCCCTCCACTTT.